The clone carrying this T cell receptor (beta chain) showed up just a few times. Antigen unknown. TCRdb analysed the 5' RACE reads with MiXCR anew, one entry per CDR3 protein. The sample contains approximately 30,000 distinct CDR3 sequences, roughly 6.6% of which appear only once. This sample is drawn from a study of early T cells in non-severe SARS-CoV-2 infection. Points from the study as a whole: Anti-spike CD8 responses were favored in VDJdb matching, and private and CD4 specificities were missed.

Trimming cost V 6 bases and J 1 base; bases outside gene matches: 3. CDR3 length: 14 amino acids. This clonotype originated in an adult who was a healthcare worker with PCR-confirmed SARS-CoV-2 infection or an uninfected control (not recorded which). This chain joins TRBV12-3 or TRBV12-4 and TRBJ2-7, with TRBD1 matching 10 bases. Source material: whole blood. For the CDR3, the DNA is TGTGCCAGCAGCTGGACAGGGGGTTCCTACGAGCAGTACTTC. This gives the protein CASSWTGGSYEQYF.